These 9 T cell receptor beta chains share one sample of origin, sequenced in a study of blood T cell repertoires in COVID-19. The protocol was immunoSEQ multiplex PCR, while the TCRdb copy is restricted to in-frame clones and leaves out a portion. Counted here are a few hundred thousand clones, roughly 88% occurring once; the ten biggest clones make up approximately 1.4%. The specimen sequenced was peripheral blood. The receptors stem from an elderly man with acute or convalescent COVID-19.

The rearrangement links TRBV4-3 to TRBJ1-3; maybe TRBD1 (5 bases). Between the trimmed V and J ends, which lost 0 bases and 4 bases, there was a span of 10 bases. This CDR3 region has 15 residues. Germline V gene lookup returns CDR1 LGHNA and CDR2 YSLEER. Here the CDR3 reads CASSQDQGSGNTIYF. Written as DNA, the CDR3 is TGCGCCAGCAGCCAAGATCAGGGCTCGGGAAACACCATATATTTT.

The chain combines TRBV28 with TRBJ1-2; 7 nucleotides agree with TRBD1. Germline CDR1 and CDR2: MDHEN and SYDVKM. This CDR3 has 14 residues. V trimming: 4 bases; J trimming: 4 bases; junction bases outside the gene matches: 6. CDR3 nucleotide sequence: TGTGCCAGCAGTTCGACAGGGCCCGTCTATGGCTACACCTTC. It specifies CASSSTGPVYGYTF.

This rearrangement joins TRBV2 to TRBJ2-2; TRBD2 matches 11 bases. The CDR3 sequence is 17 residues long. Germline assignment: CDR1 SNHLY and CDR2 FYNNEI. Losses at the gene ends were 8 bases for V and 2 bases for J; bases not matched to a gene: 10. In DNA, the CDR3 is TGTGCCAGCCTATTTATAGCGGGAGGGGCTAACACCGGGGAGCTGTTTTTT. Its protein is CASLFIAGGANTGELFF.

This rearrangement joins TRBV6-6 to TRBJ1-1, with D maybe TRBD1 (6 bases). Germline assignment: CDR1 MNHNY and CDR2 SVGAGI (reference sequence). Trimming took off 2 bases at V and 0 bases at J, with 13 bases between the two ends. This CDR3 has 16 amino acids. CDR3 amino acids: CASSYGPGEMNTEAFF. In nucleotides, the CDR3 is TGTGCCAGCAGTTACGGTCCAGGGGAAATGAACACTGAAGCTTTCTTT.

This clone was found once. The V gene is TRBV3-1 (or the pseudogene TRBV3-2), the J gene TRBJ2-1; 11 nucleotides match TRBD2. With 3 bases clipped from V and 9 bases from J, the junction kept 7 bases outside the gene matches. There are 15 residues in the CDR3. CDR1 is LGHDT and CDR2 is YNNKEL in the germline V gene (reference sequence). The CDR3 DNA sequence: TGTGCCAGCAGCCAGTTAGCGGGGGGGCCCGTTGAGCAGTTCTTC. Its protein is CASSQLAGGPVEQFF.

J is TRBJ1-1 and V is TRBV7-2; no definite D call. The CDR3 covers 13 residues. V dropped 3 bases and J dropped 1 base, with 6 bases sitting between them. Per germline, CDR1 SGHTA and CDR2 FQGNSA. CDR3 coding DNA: TGTGCCAGCAGCTTTAACGGGAACACTGAAGCTTTCTTT. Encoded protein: CASSFNGNTEAFF.

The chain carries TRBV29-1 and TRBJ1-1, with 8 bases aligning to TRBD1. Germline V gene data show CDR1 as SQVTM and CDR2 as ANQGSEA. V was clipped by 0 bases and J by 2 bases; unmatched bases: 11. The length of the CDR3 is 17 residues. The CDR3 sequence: CSVEDRRTGFHNTEAFF. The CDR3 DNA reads TGCAGCGTTGAAGATAGGAGGACAGGGTTTCACAACACTGAAGCTTTCTTT.

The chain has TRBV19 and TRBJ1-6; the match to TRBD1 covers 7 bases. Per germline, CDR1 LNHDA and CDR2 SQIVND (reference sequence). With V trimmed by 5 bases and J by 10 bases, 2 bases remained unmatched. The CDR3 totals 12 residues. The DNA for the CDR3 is TGTGCCAGTAGTTCGACAGGGTCACCCCTCCACTTT. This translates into CASSSTGSPLHF.

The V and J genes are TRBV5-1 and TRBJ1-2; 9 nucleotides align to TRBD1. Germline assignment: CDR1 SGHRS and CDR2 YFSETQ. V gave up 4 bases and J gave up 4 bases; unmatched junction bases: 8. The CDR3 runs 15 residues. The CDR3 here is CASSEGTGFPYGYTF. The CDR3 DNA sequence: TGCGCCAGCAGCGAAGGGACAGGGTTTCCCTATGGCTACACCTTC.